The sequence of this T cell receptor (beta chain) was determined in a study of blood T cell repertoires in COVID-19. Study overall: PBMCs, B-cell-depleted T cells, or T cells were the source of the cDNA or gDNA that made up the material.

In the original workflow: How many nucleated cells were present was estimated from reference gene primer amplification. Profiled with immunoSEQ multiplex PCR; TCRdb holds only in-frame clones, not every one. V, J and clone size are those of that table, while D and trimming were read from the DNA. This table has almost 55,000 clones, approximately 89% appearing once. Germline V CDR1 and CDR2: MNHEY, SVGAGI. The CDR3 loop spans 15 amino acids. Trimming cost V 8 bases and J 1 base; bases outside gene matches: 4. This chain connects TRBV6-5 to TRBJ2-5; 13 positions agree with TRBD2. This TCR came from a human donor in a cohort sampled during active COVID-19. The sequencing sample was made of peripheral blood. The CDR3 spells CASGGLAGAQETQYF. The CDR3 coding sequence is TGTGCCAGCGGAGGACTAGCGGGGGCCCAAGAGACCCAGTACTTC.